The rows below give T cell receptor beta chains drawn from one sample of a study of blood T cell repertoires in COVID-19. Only in-frame clones appear in the TCRdb table, and some are missing; sequencing was by immunoSEQ multiplex PCR. The table lists tens of thousands of clones, around four fifths of them singletons. The sample consisted of peripheral blood. The source of these receptors is a man in his 70s with acute or convalescent COVID-19. CDR3s include the opening cysteine and the closing phenylalanine or tryptophan. The order of the fields is V gene, clone size, D gene, J gene, CDR3 DNA, CDR3 protein. A D gene is named only where the DNA matches it firmly. Size tells how often a clone was seen (once, few, many) or the class of an expanded clone, and some rows leave it out.

>TRBV3-1/TRBV3-2|.|.|TRBJ1-3
TGTGCCAGCAGCCAACTACAGTACTCTGGAAACACCATATATTTT
CASSQLQYSGNTIYF
>TRBV7-2|.|.|TRBJ2-7
TGTGCCAGCAGCTTAGACGGCGGGGTCTACGAGCAGTACTTC
CASSLDGGVYEQYF
>TRBV3-1/TRBV3-2|.|.|TRBJ2-1
TGTGCCAGCAGCCAGCGGGACTTATACAATGAGCAGTTCTTC
CASSQRDLYNEQFF
>TRBV7-9|few|.|TRBJ2-7
TGTGCCAGCAGCCCAGGCTACGAGCAGTACTTC
CASSPGYEQYF
>TRBV3-1/TRBV3-2|.|.|TRBJ1-1
TGTGCCAGCAGCACAGCAAAGAACACTGAAGCTTTCTTT
CASSTAKNTEAFF
>TRBV5-1|.|TRBD1|TRBJ1-2
TGCGCCAGCAGCTTCTGGGACAGGGTTAACTATGGCTACACCTTC
CASSFWDRVNYGYTF
>TRBV11-1|.|TRBD2|TRBJ2-3
TGTGCCAGCAGCTTTGGGAGGGTCCCAGATACGCAGTATTTT
CASSFGRVPDTQYF
>TRBV10-3|.|.|TRBJ1-1
TGTGCCATCAGTGAGTCCCCCGGGTTGGACACTGAAGCTTTCTTT
CAISESPGLDTEAFF
>TRBV6-5|.|.|TRBJ1-4
TGTGCCAGCAGCCTCAGGATTACTAATGAAAAACTGTTTTTT
CASSLRITNEKLFF
>TRBV25-1|.|TRBD1|TRBJ2-7
TGTGCCAGCAGCCGGGCAGGGGGCTCCTACGAGCAGTACTTC
CASSRAGGSYEQYF
>TRBV5-1|.|TRBD1|TRBJ2-7
TGCGCCAGCAGCTTGAGGGGGACAGGGCCCTACGAGCAGTACTTC
CASSLRGTGPYEQYF
>TRBV3-1/TRBV3-2|.|TRBD2|TRBJ2-7
TGTGCCAGCAGCCCTTCACTAGCGGGGGTTCGTTACGAGCAGTACTTC
CASSPSLAGVRYEQYF
>TRBV3-1/TRBV3-2|.|.|TRBJ1-5
TGTGCCAGCAGCCAAGACCGTCGGCAGCCCCAGCATTTT
CASSQDRRQPQHF
>TRBV5-6|.|.|TRBJ1-2
TGTGCCAGCAGCTTGGACAGGATCTATGGCTACACCTTC
CASSLDRIYGYTF
>TRBV27|.|.|TRBJ1-5
TGTGCCAGCAGTTTTGGGGAGGGTCAGCCCCAGCATTTT
CASSFGEGQPQHF
>TRBV5-1|.|.|TRBJ1-1
TGCGCCAGCAGCGGGACTACGATGAACACTGAAGCTTTCTTT
CASSGTTMNTEAFF
>TRBV11-2|.|TRBD1|TRBJ2-2
TGTGCCAGCAGCCCCGACAGGGCCAACACCGGGGAGCTGTTTTTT
CASSPDRANTGELFF
>TRBV2|.|.|TRBJ1-2
TGTGCCAGCGTTCGCGGGGCAGAGGGATATGGCTACACCTTC
CASVRGAEGYGYTF
>TRBV5-1|.|TRBD1|TRBJ1-4
TGCGCCAGCAGCCCGGGACAGAGAACAACTAATGAAAAACTGTTTTTT
CASSPGQRTTNEKLFF
>TRBV7-3|.|TRBD1|TRBJ2-1
TGTGCCAGCAGCTTAAGTGACAGGGGGTCGGGTAGTGAGCAGTTCTTC
CASSLSDRGSGSEQFF
>TRBV28|few|TRBD2|TRBJ2-1
TGTGCCAGCAGTTCACTAGCGGGGGGGCAAAATGAGCAGTTCTTC
CASSSLAGGQNEQFF
>TRBV19|.|.|TRBJ2-7
TGTGCCAGTGACCCGGGTCCCCGGGTCGAGCAGTACTTC
CASDPGPRVEQYF
>TRBV5-1|.|.|TRBJ1-1
TGCGCCAGCAGCTTAAGGGCTAGCCTGAACACTGAAGCTTTCTTT
CASSLRASLNTEAFF
>TRBV11-2|.|.|TRBJ1-3
TGTGCCAGCAGCTTCGAGAGCTCCTCTGGAAACACCATATATTTT
CASSFESSSGNTIYF
>TRBV13|.|.|TRBJ1-3
TGTGCCAGCAGCTTGGGCGGAAACACCATATATTTT
CASSLGGNTIYF
>TRBV7-9|once|TRBD1|TRBJ1-2
TGTGCCAGCAGCCCCCCCCTCTGGGACAGGAGGACCCCTAACTATGGCTACACCTTC
CASSPPLWDRRTPNYGYTF
>TRBV7-3|.|.|TRBJ2-2
TGTGCCAGCAGCTTAGACAAGAACACCGGGGAGCTGTTTTTT
CASSLDKNTGELFF
>TRBV3-1/TRBV3-2|.|.|TRBJ1-2
TGTGCCAGCAGCCATCAAACTCCAACGAGGTATGGCTACACCTTC
CASSHQTPTRYGYTF
>TRBV15|.|TRBD1|TRBJ1-5
TGTGCCACCAGCAGAGCTAATTCCGGACAGGTGCATCAGCCCCAGCATTTT
CATSRANSGQVHQPQHF
>TRBV5-4|.|TRBD2|TRBJ2-5
TGTGCCAGCAGCTTTGGCGGGGGAGCGGAGACCCAGTACTTC
CASSFGGGAETQYF
>TRBV5-1|.|.|TRBJ2-1
TGCGCCAGCAGCTTGGAGGGGCCGCCGTCTAGGTTCTTC
CASSLEGPPSRFF
>TRBV11-3|.|.|TRBJ2-7
TGTGCCAGCAGCCCCTCAGTTCGTGGCGAGCAGTACTTC
CASSPSVRGEQYF
>TRBV2|.|TRBD1|TRBJ1-2
TGTGCCAGCAGTACCGGGACAGGGGCGTTTCATTTCCATGGCTACACCTTC
CASSTGTGAFHFHGYTF
>TRBV7-2|.|.|TRBJ2-3
TGTGCCAGCCTCTTCTCACAGGGCGCAGATACGCAGTATTTT
CASLFSQGADTQYF
>TRBV10-3|.|TRBD1|TRBJ1-4
TGTGCCATCAGTGAGACAGGGGCTAATGAAAAACTGTTTTTT
CAISETGANEKLFF
>TRBV6-4|.|TRBD1|TRBJ2-7
TGTGCCAGCAGTCCGGGACAGGGAGGAGACGAGCAGTACTTC
CASSPGQGGDEQYF
>TRBV5-5|.|TRBD1|TRBJ1-4
TGTGCCAGCAGCAACCCACAGGGGAGGCTGGAAAAACTGTTTTTT
CASSNPQGRLEKLFF
>TRBV15|.|.|TRBJ2-7
TGTGCCACCAGCGCAGGTCAAGGCCTGAGCTCCTACGAGCAGTACTTC
CATSAGQGLSSYEQYF
>TRBV6-5|.|TRBD1|TRBJ1-5
TGTGCCAGCAGCATGGGGACAGGGGGACAGCCCCAGCATTTT
CASSMGTGGQPQHF
>TRBV15|.|.|TRBJ1-2
TGTGCCACCAGCAACGAGGTTTATGGCTACACCTTC
CATSNEVYGYTF
>TRBV27|.|TRBD2|TRBJ2-4
TGTGCCAGCAGCCTAGCGGGGGGGCGGGGAAACATTCAGTACTTC
CASSLAGGRGNIQYF
>TRBV28|.|TRBD1|TRBJ2-2
TGTGCCAGCACCCCCTCGGACAGGGCTTTTACGGGAGGGGAGCTGTTTTTT
CASTPSDRAFTGGELFF
>TRBV3-1/TRBV3-2|.|.|TRBJ2-7
TGTGCCAGCAGCCCACAAGTCGGGGTCTCCTACGAGCAGTACTTC
CASSPQVGVSYEQYF
>TRBV12-3/TRBV12-4|few|TRBD1|TRBJ1-5
TGTGCCAGCAGTCAGGGGGTTCAGCCCCAGCATTTT
CASSQGVQPQHF
>TRBV5-1|.|.|TRBJ2-1
TGCGCCAGCAGCTTGGAACAGCCCTCCTACAATGAGCAGTTCTTC
CASSLEQPSYNEQFF
>TRBV5-6|.|.|TRBJ2-7
TGTGCCAGCAGCTTAACCAGGGTAAGGGGCGAGCAGTACTTC
CASSLTRVRGEQYF
>TRBV18|.|TRBD1|TRBJ2-3
TGTGCCAGCTCACCACCCGACAGGGGTAGACAGTATTTT
CASSPPDRGRQYF
>TRBV11-3|.|TRBD1|TRBJ2-7
TGTGCCAGCAGTCCAAGGGGACAGAGCTACGAGCAGTACTTC
CASSPRGQSYEQYF
>TRBV12-3/TRBV12-4|.|.|TRBJ2-1
TGTGCCAGCAGTTTCGGGACAATAAATGAGCAGTTCTTC
CASSFGTINEQFF